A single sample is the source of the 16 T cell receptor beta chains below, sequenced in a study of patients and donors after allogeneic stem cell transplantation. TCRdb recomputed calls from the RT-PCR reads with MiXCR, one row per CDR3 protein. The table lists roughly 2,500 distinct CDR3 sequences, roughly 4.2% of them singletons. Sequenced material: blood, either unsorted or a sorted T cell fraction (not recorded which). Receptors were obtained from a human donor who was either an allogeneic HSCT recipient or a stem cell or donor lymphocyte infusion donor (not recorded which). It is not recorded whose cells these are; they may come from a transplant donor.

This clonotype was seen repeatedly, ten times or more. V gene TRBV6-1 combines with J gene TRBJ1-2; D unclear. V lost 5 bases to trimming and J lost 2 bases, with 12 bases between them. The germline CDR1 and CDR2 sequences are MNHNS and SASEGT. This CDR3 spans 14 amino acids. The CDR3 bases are TGTGCCAGCAGTTCGGGCCCCTTAAACTATGGCTACACCTTC. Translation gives CASSSGPLNYGYTF.

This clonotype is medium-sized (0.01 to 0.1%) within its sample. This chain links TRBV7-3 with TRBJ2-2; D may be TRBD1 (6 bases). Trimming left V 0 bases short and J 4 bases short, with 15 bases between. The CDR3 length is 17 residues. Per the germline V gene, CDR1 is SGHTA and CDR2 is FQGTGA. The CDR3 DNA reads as TGTGCCAGCAGCTTAACGATATCGGGGACACTCACCGGGGAGCTGTTTTTT. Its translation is CASSLTISGTLTGELFF.

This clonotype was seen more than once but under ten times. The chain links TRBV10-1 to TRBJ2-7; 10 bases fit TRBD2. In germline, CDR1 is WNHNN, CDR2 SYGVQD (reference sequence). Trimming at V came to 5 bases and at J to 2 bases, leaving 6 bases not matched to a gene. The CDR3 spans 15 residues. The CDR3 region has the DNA TGCGCCAGCAGTATTCCTAGCGGGAGCGCCTACGAGCAGTACTTC. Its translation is CASSIPSGSAYEQYF.

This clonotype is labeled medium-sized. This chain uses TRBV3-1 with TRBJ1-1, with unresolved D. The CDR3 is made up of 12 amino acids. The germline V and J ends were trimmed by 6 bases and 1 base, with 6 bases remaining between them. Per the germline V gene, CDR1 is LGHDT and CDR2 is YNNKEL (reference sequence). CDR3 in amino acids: CASRKGNTEAFF. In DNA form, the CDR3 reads TGTGCCAGCAGGAAGGGGAACACTGAAGCTTTCTTT.

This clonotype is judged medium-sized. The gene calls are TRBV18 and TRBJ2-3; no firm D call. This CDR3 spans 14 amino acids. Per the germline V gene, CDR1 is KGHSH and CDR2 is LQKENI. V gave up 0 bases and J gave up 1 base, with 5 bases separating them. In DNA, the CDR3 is TGTGCCAGCTCACCACCCGACCGCACAGATACGCAGTATTTT. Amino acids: CASSPPDRTDTQYF.

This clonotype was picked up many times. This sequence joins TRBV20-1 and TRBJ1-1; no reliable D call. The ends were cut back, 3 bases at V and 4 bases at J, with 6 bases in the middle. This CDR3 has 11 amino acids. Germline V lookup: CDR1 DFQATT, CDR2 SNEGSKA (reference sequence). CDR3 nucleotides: TGCAGTGCTAGCCCCGGCACTGAAGCTTTCTTT. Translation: CSASPGTEAFF.

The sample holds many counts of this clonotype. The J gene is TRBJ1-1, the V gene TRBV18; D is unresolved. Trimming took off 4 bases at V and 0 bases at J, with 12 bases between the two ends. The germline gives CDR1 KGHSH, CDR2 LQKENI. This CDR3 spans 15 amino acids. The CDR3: CASSLSLILNTEAFF. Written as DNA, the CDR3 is TGTGCCAGCTCACTAAGTCTGATTTTGAACACTGAAGCTTTCTTT. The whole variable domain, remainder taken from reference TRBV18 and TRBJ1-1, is NAGVMQNPRHLVRRRGQEARLRCSPMKGHSHVYWYRQLPEEGLKFMVYLQKENIIDESGMPKERFSAEFPKEGPSILRIQQVVRGDSAAYFCASSLSLILNTEAFFGQGTRLTVV.

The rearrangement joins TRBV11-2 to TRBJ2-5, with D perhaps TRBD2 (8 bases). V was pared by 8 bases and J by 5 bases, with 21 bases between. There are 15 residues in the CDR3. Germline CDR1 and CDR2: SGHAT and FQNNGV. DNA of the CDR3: TGTGCCAGCCAGGGGGGAGCGGGAGTGGTGGAGACCCAGTACTTC. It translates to CASQGGAGVVETQYF.

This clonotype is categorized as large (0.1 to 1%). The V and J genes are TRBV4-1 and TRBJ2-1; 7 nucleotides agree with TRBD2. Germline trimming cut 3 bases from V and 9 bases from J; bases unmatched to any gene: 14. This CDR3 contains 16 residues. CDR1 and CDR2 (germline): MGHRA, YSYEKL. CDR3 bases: TGCGCCAGCAGCCAGACAACTAGCGACCCTCCCTCTGAGCAGTTCTTC. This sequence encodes CASSQTTSDPPSEQFF.

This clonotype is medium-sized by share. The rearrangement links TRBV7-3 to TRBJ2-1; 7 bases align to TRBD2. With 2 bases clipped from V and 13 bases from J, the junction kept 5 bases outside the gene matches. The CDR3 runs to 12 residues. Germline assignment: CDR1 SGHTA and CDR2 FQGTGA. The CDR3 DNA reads TGTGCCAGCAGCTTAGACGGGACTAACCAGTTCTTC. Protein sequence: CASSLDGTNQFF.

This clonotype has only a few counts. The CDR3 DNA reads as TGTGCCAGCAGCAAATCGAGTGGGGGTTCATTCCAAGAGACCCAGTACTTC. It translates to CASSKSSGGSFQETQYF. The rearrangement links TRBV21-1 to TRBJ2-5; TRBD1 reflects the table's D call only, with no check against the DNA. TRBV21-1 is designated a pseudogene. This CDR3 region has 17 residues.

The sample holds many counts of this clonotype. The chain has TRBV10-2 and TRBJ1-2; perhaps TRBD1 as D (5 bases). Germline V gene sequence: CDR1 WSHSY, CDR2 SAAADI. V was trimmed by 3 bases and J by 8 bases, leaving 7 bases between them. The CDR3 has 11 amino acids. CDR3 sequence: CASSDREGYTF. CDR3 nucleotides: TGCGCCAGCAGTGACAGGGAGGGCTACACCTTC.

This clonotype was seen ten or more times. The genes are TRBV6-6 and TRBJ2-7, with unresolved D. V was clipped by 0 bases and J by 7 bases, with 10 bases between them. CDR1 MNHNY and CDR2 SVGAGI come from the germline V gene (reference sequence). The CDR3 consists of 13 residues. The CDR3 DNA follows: TGTGCCAGCAGTTACTCGAAGGTGTGGGAGCAGTACTTC. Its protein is CASSYSKVWEQYF.

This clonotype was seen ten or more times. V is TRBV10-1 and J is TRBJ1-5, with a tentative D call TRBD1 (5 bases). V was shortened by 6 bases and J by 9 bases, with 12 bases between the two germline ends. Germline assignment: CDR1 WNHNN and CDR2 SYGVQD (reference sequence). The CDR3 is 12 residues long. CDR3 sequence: CASSQGDGPQHF. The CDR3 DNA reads TGCGCCAGCAGCCAGGGTGACGGGCCCCAGCATTTT.

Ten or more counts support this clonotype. CDR3 DNA sequence: TGCAGTGCTAGTCCCTCCGGGGCGGGTCAGCCCCAGCATTTT. As protein: CSASPSGAGQPQHF. The chain is built from TRBV20-1 and TRBJ1-5, with D perhaps TRBD1 (5 bases). V was clipped by 3 bases and J by 6 bases, with 15 bases between them. The CDR3 spans 14 residues. The V gene's germline CDR1 is DFQATT and CDR2 SNEGSKA (reference sequence).

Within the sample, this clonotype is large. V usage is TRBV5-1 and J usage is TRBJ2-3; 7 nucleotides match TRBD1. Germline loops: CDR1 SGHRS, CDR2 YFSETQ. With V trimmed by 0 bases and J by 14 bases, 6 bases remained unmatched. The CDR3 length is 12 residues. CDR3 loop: CASSLAGTESYF. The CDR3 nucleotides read TGCGCCAGCAGCTTGGCCGGGACAGAATCGTATTTT.